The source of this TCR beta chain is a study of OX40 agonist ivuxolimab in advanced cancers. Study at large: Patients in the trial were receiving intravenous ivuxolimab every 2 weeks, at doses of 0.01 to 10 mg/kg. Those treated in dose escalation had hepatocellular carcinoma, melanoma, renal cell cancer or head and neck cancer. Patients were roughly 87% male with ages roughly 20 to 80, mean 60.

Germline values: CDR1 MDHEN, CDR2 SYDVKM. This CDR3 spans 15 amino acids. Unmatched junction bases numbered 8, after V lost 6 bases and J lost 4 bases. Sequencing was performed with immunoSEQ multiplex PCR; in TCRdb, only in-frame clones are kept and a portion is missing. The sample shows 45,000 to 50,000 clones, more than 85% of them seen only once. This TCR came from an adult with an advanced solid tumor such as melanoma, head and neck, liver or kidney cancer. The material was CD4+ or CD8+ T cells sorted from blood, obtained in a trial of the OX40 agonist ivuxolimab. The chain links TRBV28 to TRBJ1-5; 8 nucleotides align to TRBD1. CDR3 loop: CASRRQGQVNQPQHF. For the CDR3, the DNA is TGTGCCAGCAGAAGACAGGGGCAAGTTAATCAGCCCCAGCATTTT. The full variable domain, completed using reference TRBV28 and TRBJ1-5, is DVKVTQSSRYLVKRTGEKVFLECVQDMDHENMFWYRQDPGLGLRLIYFSYDVKMKEKGDIPEGYSVSREKKERFSLILESASTNQTSMYLCASRRQGQVNQPQHFGDGTRLSIL.